Sequencing of this T cell receptor beta chain was carried out in a study of brain T cells in children with intractable seizures. Study-level results: HCMV serostatus was not known, and viral specificity came from CDR3 similarity only. Pre-surgery blood may have been undersampled, hiding some clones.

Surgery cases with the highest brain T cell transcript signatures were chosen for sequencing. At least one anti-epileptic drug was given before surgery. This CDR3 is 14 amino acids long. Germline assignment: CDR1 SGHRS and CDR2 YFSETQ. V trimming: 2 bases; J trimming: 4 bases; junction bases outside the gene matches: 1. Sequencing was performed with immunoSEQ multiplex PCR; in TCRdb, only in-frame clones are kept and a portion is missing. This sample carries about 80,000 clones, about 93% of them seen once, and the ten largest clones take roughly 24%. This clone was picked up one time. Its antigen is unidentified.

The sequenced sample was peripheral blood, obtained at surgery. The rearrangement uses TRBV5-1 and TRBJ2-1, with 9 bases matching TRBD1. This TCR was recovered from a girl aged 2-15 years with Rasmussen encephalitis and intractable seizures. DNA for the CDR3: TGCGCCAGCAGCTTAGGACAGGGGTACAATGAGCAGTTCTTC. Protein product: CASSLGQGYNEQFF.